Listed below are T cell receptor beta chains from one sample, sequenced in a study of regulatory T cells in long-lasting Graves disease. Using its own MiXCR run on the multiplex PCR reads, TCRdb lists one record per CDR3 protein. The sample holds fewer than 550,000 distinct CDR3 sequences, around 15% seen once. These records were also assigned to another study, of T cells in Graves' hyperthyroidism and ophthalmopathy.

Sample: peripheral blood mononuclear cells (PBMCs), taken at new diagnosis, from a patient treated with antithyroid drugs. These receptors all stem from a middle-aged woman with Graves disease. The CDR3 runs from the conserved cysteine through the conserved F or W. D genes are given only for firm matches. Some rows have no size entry. The others give once, few or many, or a class for an expanded clone.

V: TRBV7-3; size: few; D: NA; J: TRBJ1-1; CDR3: CASSLRTGTNTEAFF; DNA: TGTGCCAGCAGCTTGCGAACAGGGACGAACACTGAAGCTTTCTTT
V: TRBV7-2; size: many; D: TRBD1; J: TRBJ1-5; CDR3: CASSPQGISNQPQHF; DNA: TGTGCCAGCAGCCCACAGGGGATAAGCAATCAGCCCCAGCATTTT
V: TRBV12-5; size: few; D: TRBD1; J: TRBJ1-6; CDR3: CASVLGQVNSPLHF; DNA: TGTGCTAGTGTTCTGGGACAGGTTAATTCACCCCTCCACTTT
V: TRBV15; size: few; D: NA; J: TRBJ2-1; CDR3: CATSRGGQGHEQFF; DNA: TGTGCCACCAGCAGAGGGGGGCAGGGTCATGAGCAGTTCTTC
V: TRBV10-3; size: many; D: NA; J: TRBJ2-5; CDR3: CAIQQGSQETQYF; DNA: TGTGCCATACAACAGGGAAGCCAAGAGACCCAGTACTTC
V: TRBV28; size: many; D: NA; J: TRBJ2-1; CDR3: CASSWTLGEQFF; DNA: TGTGCCAGCAGCTGGACCCTCGGTGAGCAGTTCTTC
V: TRBV5-1; size: NA; D: NA; J: TRBJ1-5; CDR3: CASSFSPAGSGQPQHF; DNA: TGCGCCAGCAGCTTCTCGCCCGCAGGGTCCGGTCAGCCCCAGCATTTT
V: TRBV3-1; size: few; D: NA; J: TRBJ2-1; CDR3: CASSQDRPQGQFF; DNA: TGTGCCAGCAGCCAAGATCGCCCCCAAGGGCAGTTCTTC
V: TRBV6-2/TRBV6-3; size: many; D: TRBD1; J: TRBJ2-7; CDR3: CASSYGTGTGDYEQYF; DNA: TGTGCCAGCAGTTACGGAACCGGGACAGGGGACTACGAGCAGTACTTC
V: TRBV10-3; size: many; D: NA; J: TRBJ1-3; CDR3: CAISERQALPPGNTIYF; DNA: TGTGCCATCAGTGAAAGACAGGCTCTACCACCTGGAAACACCATATATTTT
V: TRBV7-6; size: NA; D: TRBD2; J: TRBJ2-3; CDR3: CASSLGVSGGSVIDTQYF; DNA: TGTGCCAGCAGCTTAGGGGTTAGCGGGGGCTCGGTGATTGATACGCAGTATTTT
V: TRBV6-1; size: few; D: TRBD1; J: TRBJ2-7; CDR3: CASSGHDRGEEQYF; DNA: TGTGCCAGCAGTGGCCACGACAGGGGGGAGGAGCAGTACTTC
V: TRBV5-5; size: NA; D: NA; J: TRBJ1-2; CDR3: CASSLGGEGYGYTF; DNA: TGTGCCAGCAGCTTGGGAGGGGAGGGCTATGGCTACACCTTC
V: TRBV6-1; size: NA; D: NA; J: TRBJ1-4; CDR3: CASSDDQQGPIATNEKLFF; DNA: TGTGCCAGCAGTGACGACCAACAGGGTCCCATAGCAACTAATGAAAAACTGTTTTTT
V: TRBV12-3/TRBV12-4; size: many; D: NA; J: TRBJ1-1; CDR3: CASSSPGRVENTEAFF; DNA: TGTGCCAGCAGTTCCCCCGGTCGTGTGGAAAACACTGAAGCTTTCTTT
V: TRBV11-2; size: many; D: TRBD2; J: TRBJ2-7; CDR3: CASSSQAGAYEQYF; DNA: TGTGCCAGCAGCTCACAAGCGGGAGCCTACGAGCAGTACTTC
V: TRBV20-1; size: NA; D: NA; J: TRBJ2-1; CDR3: CSARDLDRPTAGEQFF; DNA: TGCAGTGCTAGAGACCTAGATCGCCCCACCGCGGGTGAGCAGTTCTTC
V: TRBV5-4; size: NA; D: NA; J: TRBJ2-1; CDR3: CASTSLVDSINEQFF; DNA: TGTGCCAGCACCTCGCTGGTCGATTCCATCAATGAGCAGTTCTTC
V: TRBV19; size: NA; D: TRBD1; J: TRBJ1-5; CDR3: CASSGDRTNQPQHF; DNA: TGTGCCAGTAGTGGGGACAGGACGAATCAGCCCCAGCATTTT
V: TRBV4-1; size: few; D: TRBD2; J: TRBJ2-5; CDR3: CASSQVQRGVQETQYF; DNA: TGCGCCAGCAGCCAAGTTCAGCGGGGGGTACAAGAGACCCAGTACTTC
V: TRBV3-1; size: many; D: NA; J: TRBJ2-7; CDR3: CASSLTPSSSEQYF; DNA: TGTGCCAGCAGCCTTACCCCATCTAGCAGCGAGCAGTACTTC
V: TRBV5-6; size: NA; D: NA; J: TRBJ1-1; CDR3: CASSIDVTAGDTEAFF; DNA: TGTGCCAGCAGCATTGATGTCACCGCGGGGGATACTGAAGCTTTCTTT
V: TRBV6-1; size: few; D: TRBD2; J: TRBJ2-3; CDR3: CASSHTSGALGDTQYF; DNA: TGTGCCAGCAGTCATACTAGCGGGGCCCTCGGGGATACGCAGTATTTT
V: TRBV20-1; size: many; D: NA; J: TRBJ2-3; CDR3: CSVSEGVKTDTQYF; DNA: TGCAGTGTTTCCGAGGGGGTAAAGACAGATACGCAGTATTTT
V: TRBV6-1; size: NA; D: NA; J: TRBJ1-5; CDR3: CASSERQGKYNQPQHF; DNA: TGTGCCAGCAGTGAAAGGCAGGGAAAGTACAATCAGCCCCAGCATTTT
V: TRBV10-1; size: once; D: NA; J: TRBJ2-5; CDR3: CASSESGVGTQYF; DNA: TGCGCCAGCAGTGAGTCGGGGGTCGGGACCCAGTACTTC
V: TRBV12-3/TRBV12-4; size: many; D: TRBD1; J: TRBJ1-2; CDR3: CASSWTGTGGHGYTF; DNA: TGTGCCAGCAGTTGGACCGGGACAGGGGGTCATGGCTACACCTTC
V: TRBV3-1; size: NA; D: TRBD1; J: TRBJ1-6; CDR3: CASSQHDRESPLHF; DNA: TGTGCCAGCAGTCAGCATGACAGGGAATCACCCCTCCACTTT
V: TRBV13; size: NA; D: TRBD2; J: TRBJ2-3; CDR3: CASSTRLAGGRFGTDTQYF; DNA: TGTGCCAGCAGCACAAGACTAGCGGGGGGCCGGTTCGGCACAGATACGCAGTATTTT
V: TRBV5-1; size: few; D: TRBD1; J: TRBJ1-2; CDR3: CASSFNPTGVNGYTF; DNA: TGCGCCAGCAGCTTCAACCCGACAGGGGTGAATGGCTACACCTTC
V: TRBV12-3/TRBV12-4; size: many; D: TRBD1; J: TRBJ1-1; CDR3: CASSRGQANTEAFF; DNA: TGTGCCAGCAGCCGGGGACAGGCTAACACTGAAGCTTTCTTT
V: TRBV5-6; size: many; D: TRBD1; J: TRBJ2-7; CDR3: CASSRDRDTYEQYF; DNA: TGTGCCAGCAGCCGTGACAGGGATACCTACGAGCAGTACTTC
V: TRBV2; size: many; D: NA; J: TRBJ1-2; CDR3: CASSDRKTDIYTF; DNA: TGTGCCAGCAGTGACAGAAAAACAGATATCTACACCTTC
V: TRBV12-3/TRBV12-4; size: many; D: TRBD2; J: TRBJ2-1; CDR3: CASSFRLAGASSYNEQFF; DNA: TGTGCCAGCAGTTTTAGACTAGCGGGGGCCAGCTCCTACAATGAGCAGTTCTTC
V: TRBV7-9; size: few; D: TRBD1; J: TRBJ1-2; CDR3: CASSLGDRATYGYTF; DNA: TGTGCCAGCAGCTTAGGGGACAGGGCGACCTATGGCTACACCTTC
V: TRBV12-3/TRBV12-4; size: once; D: TRBD2; J: TRBJ2-1; CDR3: CASITSGTSGGAQQFF; DNA: TGTGCCAGCATCACCTCGGGGACTAGCGGGGGGGCCCAGCAGTTCTTC
V: TRBV11-2; size: many; D: NA; J: TRBJ1-4; CDR3: CASSRGVLTGLFF; DNA: TGTGCCAGCAGCCGGGGCGTTTTAACAGGACTGTTTTTT
V: TRBV7-2; size: many; D: NA; J: TRBJ1-5; CDR3: CASSLVGGPRQPQHF; DNA: TGTGCCAGCAGCCTAGTTGGGGGCCCGAGGCAGCCCCAGCATTTT
V: TRBV12-5; size: NA; D: NA; J: TRBJ1-5; CDR3: CASGQDNQPQHF; DNA: TGTGCTAGTGGACAAGATAATCAGCCCCAGCATTTT
V: TRBV27; size: NA; D: NA; J: TRBJ2-2; CDR3: CASSLSPATGELFF; DNA: TGTGCCAGCAGTTTATCCCCCGCTACCGGGGAGCTGTTTTTT
V: TRBV30; size: NA; D: TRBD2; J: TRBJ2-2; CDR3: CAWRTGGHSGELFF; DNA: TGTGCCTGGAGGACGGGGGGGCATAGCGGGGAGCTGTTTTTT
V: TRBV7-8; size: many; D: TRBD2; J: TRBJ2-7; CDR3: CASSSPGTSTEQYF; DNA: TGTGCCAGCAGCTCGCCCGGGACTAGTACCGAGCAGTACTTC
V: TRBV15; size: many; D: TRBD1; J: TRBJ2-3; CDR3: CATSRDRVTNTQYF; DNA: TGTGCCACCAGCAGGGACAGGGTGACAAATACGCAGTATTTT
V: TRBV5-1; size: NA; D: NA; J: TRBJ1-4; CDR3: CASRGVTNEKLFF; DNA: TGCGCCAGCCGTGGGGTGACTAATGAAAAACTGTTTTTT
V: TRBV2; size: many; D: TRBD1; J: TRBJ1-5; CDR3: CASSNIAGGYQPQHF; DNA: TGTGCCAGCAGTAATATCGCAGGGGGTTATCAGCCCCAGCATTTT
V: TRBV10-3; size: few; D: NA; J: TRBJ2-7; CDR3: CAISQNYEQYF; DNA: TGTGCCATCTCCCAAAACTACGAGCAGTACTTC
V: TRBV2; size: many; D: TRBD2; J: TRBJ2-1; CDR3: CASSSGLAGGPGDEQFF; DNA: TGTGCCAGCAGCTCTGGACTAGCGGGGGGGCCGGGGGATGAGCAGTTCTTC
V: TRBV9; size: many; D: NA; J: TRBJ2-7; CDR3: CASSETGHRDYEQYF; DNA: TGTGCCAGCAGCGAGACGGGTCACAGGGACTACGAGCAGTACTTC